This is a list of T cell receptor beta chains from one sample in a study of T cells in Graves' hyperthyroidism and ophthalmopathy. MiXCR was run by TCRdb on the multiplex PCR reads, yielding one entry per CDR3 protein. The repertoire has 480,000 or so distinct CDR3 sequences, around 50% of them found once; the top ten carry approximately 44%. Material for sequencing was peripheral blood or thyroid tissue (not recorded which). These TCRs come from an adult woman with Graves' disease, either hyperthyroidism or ophthalmopathy (not recorded which). Each CDR3 is given with its conserved first and last residue. The order of the fields is clone size, V gene, CDR3 protein. Clone size is given for some rows only: seen once, a few or many times, or a class if the clone is expanded.

>NA|TRBV10-3
CAISSGTRGNTIYF
>NA|TRBV7-9
CASSLLGGGSGQETQYF
>once|TRBV15
CATSSYLETQYF
>many|TRBV20-1
CSARPRGVNQPQHF
>NA|TRBV10-3
CASSQWGMLNDGYTF
>many|TRBV11-2
CASSSQGFTEAFF
>many|TRBV5-1
CASRTASMNTEAFF
>NA|TRBV4-2
CASSQDLRTGGTPQHF
>few|TRBV6-1
CASSDGGINKETQYF
>NA|TRBV19
CASKDGRAYNEQFF
>many|TRBV10-3
CAISGTGKEKLFF
>many|TRBV10-3
CAISGDVSGNTIYF
>NA|TRBV5-2
CASKWGQGKAGNTIYF
>NA|TRBV10-2
CASSPDPILAGGETQYF
>NA|TRBV15
CATSREGTWAYGYTF
>NA|TRBV10-2
CASSESGDRVGYTF
>NA|TRBV2
CASRGGDLGNTGELFF
>many|TRBV19
CASSIRHAGDGYGYTF
>NA|TRBV28
CASSPTAGSSGNTIYF
>NA|TRBV2
CASSIPDVWEPNTEAFF
>many|TRBV11-2
CASSLDPFQETQYF
>NA|TRBV7-9
CASSDRGVRTTEAFF
>many|TRBV6-5
CASSYMDPMNTEAFF
>NA|TRBV6-5
CASSYLGQEDQPQHF
>NA|TRBV2
CASTGTLLGGETQYF
>many|TRBV10-2
CASSGGYNSPLHF
>NA|TRBV11-2
CASSPLLAGDEQYF
>many|TRBV29-1
CSVEALGGGTEAFF
>few|TRBV7-9
CASSSTVVRPLHF
>NA|TRBV10-3
CAIRGGGIAEAFF
>NA|TRBV7-9
CASSSATGPVMLFF
>NA|TRBV9
CASSGAPNQPQHF
>once|TRBV25-1
CASSDNRVEEKLFF